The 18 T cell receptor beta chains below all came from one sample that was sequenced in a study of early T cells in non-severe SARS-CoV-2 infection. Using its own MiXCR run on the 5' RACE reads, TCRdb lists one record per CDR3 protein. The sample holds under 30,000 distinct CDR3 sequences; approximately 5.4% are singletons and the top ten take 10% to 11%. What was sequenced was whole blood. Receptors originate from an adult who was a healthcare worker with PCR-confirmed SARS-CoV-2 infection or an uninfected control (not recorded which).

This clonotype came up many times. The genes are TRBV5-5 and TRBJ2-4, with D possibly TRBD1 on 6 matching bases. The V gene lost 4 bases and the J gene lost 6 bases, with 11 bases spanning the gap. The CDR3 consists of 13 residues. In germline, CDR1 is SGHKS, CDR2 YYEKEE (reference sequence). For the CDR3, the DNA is TGTGCCAGCAGCCTAAGACAGGCAAACATTCAGTACTTC. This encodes CASSLRQANIQYF.

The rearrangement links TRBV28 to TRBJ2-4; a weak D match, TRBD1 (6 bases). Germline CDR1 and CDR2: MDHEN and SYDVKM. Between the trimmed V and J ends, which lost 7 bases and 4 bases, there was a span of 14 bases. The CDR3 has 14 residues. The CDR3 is CASNAEDRKNIQYF. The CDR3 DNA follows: TGTGCCAGCAATGCGGAAGACAGGAAAAACATTCAGTACTTC.

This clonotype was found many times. The CDR3 nucleotides read TGTGCCAGCAGCCCCAATACCTTTGAGCAGTTCTTC. As protein: CASSPNTFEQFF. The chain uses TRBV5-4 and TRBJ2-1; D is ambiguous. There are 12 residues in the CDR3. V dropped 4 bases and J dropped 9 bases, with 11 bases sitting between them. Germline CDR1 reads SGHNT; CDR2 reads YYREEE (reference sequence).

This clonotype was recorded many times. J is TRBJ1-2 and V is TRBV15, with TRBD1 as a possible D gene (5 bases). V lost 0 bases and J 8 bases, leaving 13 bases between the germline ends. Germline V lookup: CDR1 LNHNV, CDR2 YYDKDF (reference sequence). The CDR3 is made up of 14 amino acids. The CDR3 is CATSRDLGGGGYTF. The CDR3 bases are TGTGCCACCAGCAGAGATCTCGGGGGTGGCGGCTACACCTTC.

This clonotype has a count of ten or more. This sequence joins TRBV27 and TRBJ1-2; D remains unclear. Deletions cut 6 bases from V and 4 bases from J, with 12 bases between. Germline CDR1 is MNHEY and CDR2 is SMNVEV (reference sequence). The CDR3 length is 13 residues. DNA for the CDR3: TGTGCCAGCAGACTCAATATACTCTATGGCTACACCTTC. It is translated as CASRLNILYGYTF.

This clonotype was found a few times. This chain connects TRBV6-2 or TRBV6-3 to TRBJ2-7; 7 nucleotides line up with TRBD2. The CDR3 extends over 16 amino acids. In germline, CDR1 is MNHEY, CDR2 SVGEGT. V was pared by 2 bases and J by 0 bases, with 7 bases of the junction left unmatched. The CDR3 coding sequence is TGTGCCAGCAGTTACCAAAGCGGGGCCTACTCCTACGAGCAGTACTTC. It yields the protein CASSYQSGAYSYEQYF.

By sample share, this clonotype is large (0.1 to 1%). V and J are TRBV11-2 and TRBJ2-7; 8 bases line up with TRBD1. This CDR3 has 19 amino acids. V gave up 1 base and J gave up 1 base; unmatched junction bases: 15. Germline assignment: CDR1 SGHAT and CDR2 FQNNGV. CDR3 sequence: CASSLVAGTGLLRSYEQYF. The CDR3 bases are TGTGCCAGCAGCTTAGTTGCCGGGACAGGACTCTTACGGTCCTACGAGCAGTACTTC.

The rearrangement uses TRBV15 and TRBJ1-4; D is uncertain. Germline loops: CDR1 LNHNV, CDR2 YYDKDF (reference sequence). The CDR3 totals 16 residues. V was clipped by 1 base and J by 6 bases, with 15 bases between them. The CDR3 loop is CATSRARGRGDEKLFF. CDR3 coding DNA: TGTGCCACCAGCAGAGCGAGAGGGCGAGGAGATGAAAAACTGTTTTTT.

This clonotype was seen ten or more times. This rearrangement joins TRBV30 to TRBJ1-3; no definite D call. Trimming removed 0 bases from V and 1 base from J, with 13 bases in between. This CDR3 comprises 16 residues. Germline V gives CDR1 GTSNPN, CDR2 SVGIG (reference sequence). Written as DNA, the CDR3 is TGTGCCTGGAGTGTACGCGGGCTTAGGTCTGGAAACACCATATATTTT. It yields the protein CAWSVRGLRSGNTIYF.

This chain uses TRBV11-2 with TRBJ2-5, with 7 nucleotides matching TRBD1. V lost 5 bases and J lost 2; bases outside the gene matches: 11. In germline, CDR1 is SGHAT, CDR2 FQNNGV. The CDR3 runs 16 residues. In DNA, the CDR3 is TGTGCCAGCAGCCGACACGGGACAGCGAAACAAGAGACCCAGTACTTC. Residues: CASSRHGTAKQETQYF.

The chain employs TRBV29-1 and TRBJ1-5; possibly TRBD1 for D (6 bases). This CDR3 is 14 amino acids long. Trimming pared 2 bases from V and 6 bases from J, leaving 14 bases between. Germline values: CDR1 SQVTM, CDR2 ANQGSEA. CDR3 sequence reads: CSVELGGRGQPQHF. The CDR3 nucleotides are TGCAGCGTTGAATTGGGGGGCAGAGGTCAGCCCCAGCATTTT.

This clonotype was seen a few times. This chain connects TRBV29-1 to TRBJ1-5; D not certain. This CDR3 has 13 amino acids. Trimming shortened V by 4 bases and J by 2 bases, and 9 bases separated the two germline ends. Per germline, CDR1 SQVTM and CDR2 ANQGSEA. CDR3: CSVGWGGNQPQHF. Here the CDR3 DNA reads TGCAGCGTTGGTTGGGGTGGCAATCAGCCCCAGCATTTT. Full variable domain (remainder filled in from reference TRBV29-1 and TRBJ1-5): SAVISQKPSRDICQRGTSLTIQCQVDSQVTMMFWYRQQPGQSLTLIATANQGSEATYESGFVIDKFPISRPNLTFSTLTVSNMSPEDSSIYLCSVGWGGNQPQHFGDGTRLSIL.

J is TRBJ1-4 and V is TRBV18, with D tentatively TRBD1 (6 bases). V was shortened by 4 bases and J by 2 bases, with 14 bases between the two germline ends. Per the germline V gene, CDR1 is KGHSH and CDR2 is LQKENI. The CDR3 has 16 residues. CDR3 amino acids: CASSQKYRETNEKLFF. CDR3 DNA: TGTGCCAGCTCACAAAAGTACAGGGAGACTAATGAAAAACTGTTTTTT.

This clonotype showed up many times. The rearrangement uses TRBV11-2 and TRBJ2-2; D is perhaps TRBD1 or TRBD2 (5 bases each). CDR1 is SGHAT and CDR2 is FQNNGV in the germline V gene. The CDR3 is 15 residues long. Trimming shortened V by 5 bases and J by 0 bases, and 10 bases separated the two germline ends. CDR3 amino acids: CASSARGANTGELFF. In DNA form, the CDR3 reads TGTGCCAGCAGCGCGAGAGGGGCGAACACCGGGGAGCTGTTTTTT.

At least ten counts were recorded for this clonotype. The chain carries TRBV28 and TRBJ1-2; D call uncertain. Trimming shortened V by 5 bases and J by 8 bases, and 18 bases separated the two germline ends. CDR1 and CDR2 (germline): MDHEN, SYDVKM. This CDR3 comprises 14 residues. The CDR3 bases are TGTGCCAGCAGTCCCCCCCAGGTCCTGAAAGGCTACACCTTC. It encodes CASSPPQVLKGYTF.

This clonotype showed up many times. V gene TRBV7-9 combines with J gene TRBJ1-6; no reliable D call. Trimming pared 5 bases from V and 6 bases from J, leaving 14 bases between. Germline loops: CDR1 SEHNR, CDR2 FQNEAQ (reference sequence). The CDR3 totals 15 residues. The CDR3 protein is CASSPSDGSNSPLHF. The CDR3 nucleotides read TGTGCCAGCAGCCCCAGTGATGGGAGTAATTCACCCCTCCACTTT.

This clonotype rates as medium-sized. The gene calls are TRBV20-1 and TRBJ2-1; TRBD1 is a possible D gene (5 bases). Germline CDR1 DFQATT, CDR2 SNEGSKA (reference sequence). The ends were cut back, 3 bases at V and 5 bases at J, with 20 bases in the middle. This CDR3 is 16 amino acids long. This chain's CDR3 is CSASLGSRRQHNEQFF. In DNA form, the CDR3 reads TGCAGTGCTAGTCTGGGTTCCCGGAGACAGCACAATGAGCAGTTCTTC.

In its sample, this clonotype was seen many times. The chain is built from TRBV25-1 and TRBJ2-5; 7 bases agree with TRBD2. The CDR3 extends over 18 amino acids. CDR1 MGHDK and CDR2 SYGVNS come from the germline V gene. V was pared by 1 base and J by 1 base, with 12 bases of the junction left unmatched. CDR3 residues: CASSESKGEGYAQETQYF. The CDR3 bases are TGTGCCAGCAGTGAATCCAAAGGGGAGGGTTACGCCCAAGAGACCCAGTACTTC.